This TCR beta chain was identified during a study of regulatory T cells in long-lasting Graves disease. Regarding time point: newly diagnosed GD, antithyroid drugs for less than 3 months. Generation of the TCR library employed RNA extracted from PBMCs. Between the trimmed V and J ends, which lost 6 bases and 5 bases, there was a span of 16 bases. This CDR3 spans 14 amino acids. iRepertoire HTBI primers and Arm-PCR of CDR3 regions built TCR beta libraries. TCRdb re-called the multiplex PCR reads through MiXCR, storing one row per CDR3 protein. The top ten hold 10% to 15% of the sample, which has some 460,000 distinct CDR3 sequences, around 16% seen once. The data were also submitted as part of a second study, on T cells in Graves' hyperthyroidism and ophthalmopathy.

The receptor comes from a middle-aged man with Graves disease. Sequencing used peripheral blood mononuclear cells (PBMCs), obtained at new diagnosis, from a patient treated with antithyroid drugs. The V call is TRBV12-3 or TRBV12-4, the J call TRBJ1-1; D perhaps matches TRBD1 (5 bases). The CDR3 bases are TGTGCCAGCAGCTCTCGGACACGAGGGACTGAAGCTTTCTTT. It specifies CASSSRTRGTEAFF.